This TCR beta chain derives from a study of blood T cell repertoires in COVID-19. Study overall: Acute and convalescent COVID-19 specimens originated in the United States, Italy and Spain.

V was pared by 4 bases and J by 6 bases, with 16 bases between. The length of the CDR3 is 15 residues. CDR1 and CDR2 from the germline V gene are LNHDA and SQIVND (reference sequence). Authors' analysis steps: Nucleated cell number was recorded as an estimate derived from reference gene primer amplification. Clones were sequenced by immunoSEQ multiplex PCR, and TCRdb holds only the in-frame ones, with some missing. D and trimming were read from the DNA, whereas the V and J calls and clone size are those reported in that table. The data show 400,000 to 500,000 clones, with approximately 90% seen just once and approximately 1.5% held by the top ten.

The material sequenced was peripheral blood. This sequence originates from a woman aged 25 to 39 with active or convalescent COVID-19. The V call is TRBV19, the J call TRBJ1-5, with D uncertain. CDR3 sequence (DNA): TGTGCCAGTAGTACGGCGCGGGGTTCGGGTCAGCCCCAGCATTTT. It encodes CASSTARGSGQPQHF.